This T cell receptor (beta chain) is from a study of PD-1 blockade in classical Hodgkin lymphoma. Overall study results and limits: A reduction in baseline TCR diversity was reportedly seen in newly diagnosed patients relative to healthy donors.

As regards this clone: Its antigen is not known.

Time point given: newly diagnosed, previously untreated cHL patient sample. Researchers used newly diagnosed, untreated classical Hodgkin lymphoma PBMCs for comparison. The CDR3 length is 14 residues. The V gene lost 2 bases and the J gene lost 0 bases, with 7 bases spanning the gap. Germline CDR1 reads KGHSH; CDR2 reads LQKENI. Assay used: immunoSEQ multiplex PCR; TCRdb lists only in-frame clones, some missing. Of about 30,000 clones listed, just over 90% are singletons. The rearrangement uses TRBV18 and TRBJ1-1; TRBD1 might be the D (5 bases). Specimen: peripheral blood mononuclear cells (PBMCs). The clonotype comes from a human donor with classical Hodgkin lymphoma. CDR3 DNA sequence: TGTGCCAGCTCACCAACGGGGCTGAACACTGAAGCTTTCTTT. Its protein is CASSPTGLNTEAFF.